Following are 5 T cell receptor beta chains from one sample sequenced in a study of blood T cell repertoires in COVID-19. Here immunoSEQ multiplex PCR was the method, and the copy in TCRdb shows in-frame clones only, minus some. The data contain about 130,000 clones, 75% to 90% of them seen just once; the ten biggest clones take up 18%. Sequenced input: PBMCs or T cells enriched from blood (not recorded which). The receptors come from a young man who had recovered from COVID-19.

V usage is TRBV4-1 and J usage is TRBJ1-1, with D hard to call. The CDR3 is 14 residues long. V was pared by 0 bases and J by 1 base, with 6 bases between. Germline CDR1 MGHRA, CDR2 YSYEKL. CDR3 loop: CASSQDDTNTEAFF. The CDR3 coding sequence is TGCGCCAGCAGCCAAGATGACACGAACACTGAAGCTTTCTTT.

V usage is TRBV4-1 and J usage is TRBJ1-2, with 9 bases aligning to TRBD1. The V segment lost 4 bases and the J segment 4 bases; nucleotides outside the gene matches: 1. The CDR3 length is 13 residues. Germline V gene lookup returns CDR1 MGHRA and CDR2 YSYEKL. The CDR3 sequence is CASSPGQGYGYTF. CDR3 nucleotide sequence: TGCGCCAGCAGCCCGGGACAGGGCTATGGCTACACCTTC.

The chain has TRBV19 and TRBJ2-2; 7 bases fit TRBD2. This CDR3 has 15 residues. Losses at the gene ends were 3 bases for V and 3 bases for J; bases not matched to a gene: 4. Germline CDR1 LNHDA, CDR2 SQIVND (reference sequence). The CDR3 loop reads CASSIGTTDTGELFF. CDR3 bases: TGTGCCAGTAGTATTGGGACTACTGACACCGGGGAGCTGTTTTTT.

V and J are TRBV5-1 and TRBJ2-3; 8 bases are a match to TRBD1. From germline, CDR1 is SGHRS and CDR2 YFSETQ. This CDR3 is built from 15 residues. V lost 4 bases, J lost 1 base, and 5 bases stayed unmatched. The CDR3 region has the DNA TGCGCCAGCAGCGTCCCGGGACAGGGCACAGATACGCAGTATTTT. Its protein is CASSVPGQGTDTQYF.

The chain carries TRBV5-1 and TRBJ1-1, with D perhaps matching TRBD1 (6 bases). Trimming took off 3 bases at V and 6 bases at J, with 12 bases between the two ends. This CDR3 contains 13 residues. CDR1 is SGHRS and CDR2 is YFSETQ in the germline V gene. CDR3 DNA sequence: TGCGCCAGCAGCTCCCAACAGGGCGCTGAAGCTTTCTTT. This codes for CASSSQQGAEAFF.